This TCR beta chain was sequenced for a study of T cells in Graves' hyperthyroidism and ophthalmopathy. Trimming left V 1 base short and J 6 bases short, with 20 bases between. This CDR3 comprises 17 residues. CDR1 is SGHKS, CDR2 YYEKEE, per germline (reference sequence). Authors of the study amplified TCR beta CDR3 regions from RNA transcripts. The primer set for the first-round RT-PCR of the TCR CDR3 was HTBI. In TCRdb, the multiplex PCR reads were re-called with MiXCR into one record per CDR3 protein. Counted here are fewer than 800,000 distinct CDR3 sequences, over 15% occurring once; the ten biggest clones make up approximately 8.4%. This clonotype was picked up a small number of times.

The sequence was obtained from a man younger than 35 with Graves' hyperthyroidism. The sample was blood. The V gene is TRBV5-5, the J gene TRBJ1-5, with D possibly TRBD1 on 5 matching bases. CDR3 coding DNA: TGTGCCAGCAGCTTGAATTTGGGTGACGCAGGGCGTCAGCCCCAGCATTTT. Protein sequence: CASSLNLGDAGRQPQHF.